What follows are 19 T cell receptor beta chains derived from one specimen sequenced in a study of cytomegalovirus exposure and HLA in healthy donors. The PCR made use of 60 Vbeta and 13 Jbeta primers. TCRdb's table, derived via immunoSEQ multiplex PCR, lists solely in-frame clones and lacks some. The repertoire holds about 120,000 clones, 79% seen once, with about 2% in the top ten. The sequencing sample was made of PBMCs. Receptor source: a man between 18 and 29 years old in good health and CMV-seronegative.

The chain recombines TRBV4-3 with TRBJ2-6, with no clear D. The germline gives CDR1 LGHNA, CDR2 YSLEER. The CDR3 is 18 amino acids. Trimming pared 1 base from V and 0 bases from J, leaving 13 bases between. In DNA form, the CDR3 reads TGCGCCAGCAGCCAAGGTCCTCGGCTAGGCTCTGGGGCCAACGTCCTGACTTTC. Protein product: CASSQGPRLGSGANVLTF.

The CDR3 bases are TGTGCCAGCAGCGCTAGCGGGATCGAAGGTAGAGAGACCCAGTACTTC. Its translation: CASSASGIEGRETQYF. The V and J genes are TRBV7-3 and TRBJ2-5, with 9 bases lining up with TRBD2. The V and J ends lost 5 bases and 4 bases, in that order; junction bases with no gene match: 11. Germline V gives CDR1 SGHTA, CDR2 FQGTGA. The CDR3 is 16 residues long.

This sequence joins TRBV2 and TRBJ2-1; TRBD2 agrees at 9 bases. The V gene's germline CDR1 is SNHLY and CDR2 FYNNEI. CDR3 length: 19 residues. J lost 9 bases, V lost 4 bases, and 22 bases had no gene match. Here the CDR3 DNA reads TGTGCCAGCAGTGTTTGGGTCCATGAGGGACCTTCAGCGGGAGGTGAGCAGTTCTTC. Its translation: CASSVWVHEGPSAGGEQFF.

This sequence joins TRBV5-4 and TRBJ2-1, with a weak D call TRBD1 (7 bases). Trimming took off 7 bases at V and 4 bases at J, with 15 bases between the two ends. The CDR3 totals 14 residues. CDR1 and CDR2 (germline): SGHNT, YYREEE (reference sequence). CDR3 nucleotides: TGTGCCAGCCGGGGGACAGTCGATTACAATGAGCAGTTCTTC. Amino acids: CASRGTVDYNEQFF.

This chain joins TRBV14 and TRBJ2-3, with 10 bases aligning to TRBD2. In germline, CDR1 is SGHDN, CDR2 FVKESK. The J segment lost 6 bases and the V segment lost 5 bases, leaving 8 bases of the junction unmatched. There are 15 residues in the CDR3. DNA for the CDR3: TGTGCCAGCAGCGAACGACTAGCGGGCAGCGATACGCAGTATTTT. The encoded protein is CASSERLAGSDTQYF.

The chain uses TRBV5-1 and TRBJ2-2; D call uncertain. This CDR3 is 14 amino acids long. Germline CDR1 and CDR2: SGHRS and YFSETQ. Trimming shortened V by 0 bases and J by 1 base, and 4 bases separated the two germline ends. CDR3 nucleotide sequence: TGCGCCAGCAGCTTGGGCAGGAACACCGGGGAGCTGTTTTTT. It is translated as CASSLGRNTGELFF.

This clone was seen once. V and J are TRBV25-1 and TRBJ2-7; a weak D match, TRBD2 (6 bases). V dropped 3 bases and J dropped 0 bases, with 12 bases sitting between them. The CDR3 sequence is 15 residues long. The germline V gene has CDR1 MGHDK and CDR2 SYGVNS. In DNA, the CDR3 is TGTGCCAGCAGTGAGGCGGGGCCAGCCTCCTACGAGCAGTACTTC. It encodes CASSEAGPASYEQYF.

In its sample, this clone was seen once. CDR3 amino acids: CASSQDTRGEQFF. CDR3 coding DNA: TGCGCCAGCAGCCAGGATACTAGAGGTGAGCAGTTCTTC. This rearrangement joins TRBV4-3 to TRBJ2-1; D perhaps matches TRBD2 (5 bases). The germline gives CDR1 LGHNA, CDR2 YSLEER. Between the trimmed V and J ends, which lost 3 bases and 9 bases, there was a span of 12 bases. The CDR3 runs 13 residues.

This clone was observed a few times. This chain uses TRBV9 with TRBJ1-4, with TRBD1 identical over 9 bases. With V trimmed by 4 bases and J by 13 bases, 5 bases remained unmatched. The germline V gene encodes CDR1 SGDLS and CDR2 YYNGEE. The length of the CDR3 is 12 residues. This CDR3 is CASSTGQGGLFF. The CDR3 bases are TGTGCCAGCAGCACGGGACAGGGTGGACTGTTTTTT. The variable domain in full, completed from reference TRBV9 and TRBJ1-4, reads DSGVTQTPKHLITATGQRVTLRCSPRSGDLSVYWYQQSLDQGLQFLIQYYNGEERAKGNILERFSAQQFPDLHSELNLSSLELGDSALYFCASSTGQGGLFFGSGTQLSVL.

The chain is built from TRBV9 and TRBJ2-3; the match to TRBD2 covers 10 bases. This CDR3 contains 17 residues. From germline, CDR1 is SGDLS and CDR2 YYNGEE. The V segment lost 3 bases and the J segment 1 base; nucleotides outside the gene matches: 8. The CDR3 DNA follows: TGTGCCAGCAGCGCGAATCTAGCGGGAGATGGCACAGATACGCAGTATTTT. It translates to CASSANLAGDGTDTQYF.

The chain employs TRBV11-3 and TRBJ2-1; 10 bases are shared with TRBD1. Trimming took 4 bases from V and 5 from J; bases not matched to a gene: 5. The germline CDR1 and CDR2 sequences are SGHNT and YENEEA. This CDR3 contains 15 residues. The CDR3 bases are TGTGCCAGCAGCTGGGGACAGGGGATGAACAATGAGCAGTTCTTC. It yields the protein CASSWGQGMNNEQFF.

This clone was observed once. V and J are TRBV19 and TRBJ2-3; D gene uncertain. V lost 3 bases and J lost 0, with 7 bases in between. This CDR3 has 14 amino acids. Germline V gene sequence: CDR1 LNHDA, CDR2 SQIVND (reference sequence). In DNA form, the CDR3 reads TGTGCCAGTAGTATTGCGTCCAGCACAGATACGCAGTATTTT. Translating gives CASSIASSTDTQYF.

The chain has TRBV10-3 and TRBJ2-3, with 10 bases identical to TRBD2. Trimming cost V 0 bases and J 2 bases; bases outside gene matches: 8. CDR3 length equals 18 residues. CDR1 is ENHRY and CDR2 is SYGVKD in the germline V gene. CDR3 in DNA: TGTGCCATCAGTGAGTCGGCTAGCGGGGGACCTTCCACAGATACGCAGTATTTT. It is translated as CAISESASGGPSTDTQYF.

The CDR3, as DNA: TGTGCCAGCAGCGGGACTAGCGGGATGAGGGTGACCGGGGAGCTGTTTTTT. Translating it yields CASSGTSGMRVTGELFF. V and J are TRBV9 and TRBJ2-2; 12 positions match TRBD2. V lost 3 bases, J lost 5 bases, and 8 bases stayed unmatched. This CDR3 contains 17 residues. The germline V gene has CDR1 SGDLS and CDR2 YYNGEE.

The rearrangement joins TRBV18 to TRBJ2-6; TRBD1 might be the D (6 bases). V shed 2 bases and J shed 2 bases, with 10 bases lying between them. CDR3 size: 16 residues. CDR1 and CDR2 from the germline V gene are KGHSH and LQKENI. DNA for the CDR3: TGTGCCAGCTCACCATACACAGGGACTGGGGCCAACGTCCTGACTTTC. Its protein is CASSPYTGTGANVLTF. Based on the CDR3 plus reference TRBV18 and TRBJ2-6, the full variable domain is NAGVMQNPRHLVRRRGQEARLRCSPMKGHSHVYWYRQLPEEGLKFMVYLQKENIIDESGMPKERFSAEFPKEGPSILRIQQVVRGDSAAYFCASSPYTGTGANVLTFGAGSRLTVL.

The rearrangement uses TRBV19 and TRBJ2-7; 11 nucleotides line up with TRBD2. The V and J ends lost 4 bases and 6 bases, in that order; junction bases with no gene match: 8. The CDR3 is 15 amino acids. Per the germline V gene, CDR1 is LNHDA and CDR2 is SQIVND (reference sequence). CDR3 residues: CASSNGLAGFSEQYF. The CDR3 bases are TGTGCCAGTAGTAATGGACTAGCGGGTTTTAGCGAGCAGTACTTC.

This clone was recorded once. The chain has TRBV7-9 and TRBJ2-1; 10 bases line up with TRBD2. Losses at the gene ends were 2 bases for V and 10 bases for J; bases not matched to a gene: 5. The CDR3 spans 14 residues. Germline CDR1 and CDR2: SEHNR and FQNEAQ (reference sequence). CDR3 sequence (DNA): TGTGCCAGCAGCTTACCTAGCGGGAGTAGGGAGCAGTTCTTC. This encodes CASSLPSGSREQFF.

This clone was counted only a few times. The gene calls are TRBV4-1 and TRBJ1-3, with a possible D match to TRBD1 (5 bases). V was pared by 0 bases and J by 2 bases, with 11 bases between. CDR1 and CDR2 (germline): MGHRA, YSYEKL. This CDR3 region has 16 residues. The CDR3 sequence: CASSQDSRATGNTIYF. The DNA of the CDR3 is TGCGCCAGCAGCCAAGATTCCAGGGCAACTGGAAACACCATATATTTT.

This sequence joins TRBV28 and TRBJ2-1; D is undetermined. Trimming pared 5 bases from V and 0 bases from J, leaving 11 bases between. This CDR3 has 15 residues. Germline-derived CDR1 and CDR2 are MDHEN and SYDVKM. In nucleotides, the CDR3 is TGTGCCAGCAGTCCCGACAACATCTCCTACAATGAGCAGTTCTTC. It is translated as CASSPDNISYNEQFF.